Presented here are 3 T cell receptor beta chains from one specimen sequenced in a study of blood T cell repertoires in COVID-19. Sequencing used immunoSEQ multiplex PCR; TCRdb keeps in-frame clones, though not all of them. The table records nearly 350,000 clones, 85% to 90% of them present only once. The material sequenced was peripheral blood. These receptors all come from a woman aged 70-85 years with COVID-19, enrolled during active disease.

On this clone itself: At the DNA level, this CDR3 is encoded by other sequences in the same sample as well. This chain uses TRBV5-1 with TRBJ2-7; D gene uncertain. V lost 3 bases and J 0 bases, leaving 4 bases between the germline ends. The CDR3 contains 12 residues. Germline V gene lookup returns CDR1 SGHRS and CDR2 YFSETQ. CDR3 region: CASSSSSYEQYF. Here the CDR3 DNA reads TGCGCCAGCAGCTCCAGCTCCTACGAGCAGTACTTC.

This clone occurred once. The CDR3 sequence: CATFSGQETQYF. CDR3 bases: TGTGCCACCTTTAGCGGGCAAGAGACCCAGTACTTC. The J gene is TRBJ2-5, the V gene TRBV30; 7 bases are a match to TRBD2. The junction had 5 bases not matched to a gene; V was cut back by 8 bases and J by 2 bases. Germline assignment: CDR1 GTSNPN and CDR2 SVGIG (reference sequence). This CDR3 has 12 amino acids.

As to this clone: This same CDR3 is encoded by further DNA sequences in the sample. The DNA for the CDR3 is TGTGCCAGCAGCCTAGCGGGGGGGCAAGAGACCCAGTACTTC. Protein: CASSLAGGQETQYF. The chain recombines TRBV28 with TRBJ2-5; 12 bases are shared with TRBD2. V lost 6 bases to trimming and J lost 2 bases; unmatched junction nucleotides: 1. CDR1 and CDR2 (germline): MDHEN, SYDVKM. The CDR3 sequence is 14 residues long. The variable domain in full, with the rest retrieved from reference TRBV28 and TRBJ2-5, is DVKVTQSSRYLVKRTGEKVFLECVQDMDHENMFWYRQDPGLGLRLIYFSYDVKMKEKGDIPEGYSVSREKKERFSLILESASTNQTSMYLCASSLAGGQETQYFGPGTRLLVL.